Listed below are T cell receptor beta chains from one sample, sequenced in a study of cytomegalovirus exposure and HLA in healthy donors. Sequencing used immunoSEQ multiplex PCR; TCRdb keeps in-frame clones, though not all of them. The table lists around 300,000 clones, under 80% of them singletons. The sequenced sample consisted of PBMCs. The source of these receptors is a female donor in good health and CMV-seronegative. The CDR3 runs from the conserved cysteine through the conserved F or W. Fields, in order: clone size, D gene, J gene, V gene, CDR3 protein, CDR3 DNA. The D gene is left open where the match is weak. Expanded clones are given a class, and other clones once, few, many or no size at all.

clone_size: NA; d_call: TRBD1; j_call: TRBJ1-2; v_call: TRBV27; cdr3_aa: CASSFEGAKGYTF; cdr3_nt: TGTGCCAGCAGTTTCGAGGGGGCTAAAGGCTACACCTTC
clone_size: NA; d_call: TRBD1; j_call: TRBJ2-3; v_call: TRBV28; cdr3_aa: CASSLSGTGGRTDTQYF; cdr3_nt: TGTGCCAGCAGTTTATCCGGGACAGGGGGTCGAACAGATACGCAGTATTTT
clone_size: NA; d_call: TRBD1; j_call: TRBJ2-3; v_call: TRBV18; cdr3_aa: CASSPRGQTTTVSTDTQYF; cdr3_nt: TGTGCCAGCTCACCCAGGGGACAGACAACAACCGTGAGCACAGATACGCAGTATTTT
clone_size: NA; d_call: TRBD1; j_call: TRBJ1-3; v_call: TRBV7-6; cdr3_aa: CASSPRTGEGNTIYF; cdr3_nt: TGTGCCAGCAGCCCCCGGACAGGGGAAGGGAACACCATATATTTT
clone_size: NA; d_call: NA; j_call: TRBJ1-1; v_call: TRBV5-1; cdr3_aa: CASSLYGRQLNTEAFF; cdr3_nt: TGCGCCAGCAGCTTGTATGGCAGACAGCTTAACACTGAAGCTTTCTTT
clone_size: NA; d_call: TRBD1; j_call: TRBJ1-5; v_call: TRBV5-5; cdr3_aa: CASSLAGTGGASNQPQHF; cdr3_nt: TGTGCCAGCAGCTTGGCGGGGACAGGAGGGGCCAGCAATCAGCCCCAGCATTTT
clone_size: NA; d_call: NA; j_call: TRBJ2-2; v_call: TRBV7-2; cdr3_aa: CASSLRQGPAGELFF; cdr3_nt: TGTGCCAGCAGCTTAAGGCAGGGTCCCGCCGGGGAGCTGTTTTTT
clone_size: few; d_call: NA; j_call: TRBJ2-3; v_call: TRBV4-1; cdr3_aa: CASSLEGDTQYF; cdr3_nt: TGCGCCAGCAGCCTTGAGGGAGATACGCAGTATTTT
clone_size: NA; d_call: NA; j_call: TRBJ1-6; v_call: TRBV2; cdr3_aa: CASSESDSLDSPLHF; cdr3_nt: TGTGCCAGCAGTGAGTCGGACAGTCTCGATTCACCCCTCCACTTT
clone_size: NA; d_call: NA; j_call: TRBJ1-4; v_call: TRBV18; cdr3_aa: CASSRGQTNEKLFF; cdr3_nt: TGTGCCAGCTCACGGGGACAAACTAATGAAAAACTGTTTTTT
clone_size: once; d_call: NA; j_call: TRBJ1-1; v_call: TRBV28; cdr3_aa: CASSLLGLLNTEAFF; cdr3_nt: TGTGCCAGCAGTTTATTGGGACTCTTGAACACTGAAGCTTTCTTT
clone_size: once; d_call: TRBD1; j_call: TRBJ2-4; v_call: TRBV9; cdr3_aa: CASSAPGQNIQYF; cdr3_nt: TGTGCCAGCAGCGCCCCGGGACAGAACATTCAGTACTTC
clone_size: few; d_call: NA; j_call: TRBJ2-2; v_call: TRBV5-6; cdr3_aa: CASSLAPGRELFF; cdr3_nt: TGTGCCAGCAGCTTGGCCCCGGGGAGGGAGCTGTTTTTT
clone_size: NA; d_call: TRBD2; j_call: TRBJ2-1; v_call: TRBV11-3; cdr3_aa: CASSSPWGLAGGRGEQFF; cdr3_nt: TGTGCCAGCAGCTCTCCTTGGGGTCTAGCGGGAGGTAGGGGTGAGCAGTTCTTC
clone_size: NA; d_call: NA; j_call: TRBJ1-1; v_call: TRBV5-1; cdr3_aa: CASSLRGERTEAFF; cdr3_nt: TGCGCCAGCAGCTTGCGGGGGGAGAGGACTGAAGCTTTCTTT
clone_size: once; d_call: TRBD2; j_call: TRBJ2-3; v_call: TRBV11-3; cdr3_aa: CASSWTSGTSTDTQYF; cdr3_nt: TGTGCCAGCAGTTGGACTAGCGGAACTAGCACAGATACGCAGTATTTT
clone_size: few; d_call: NA; j_call: TRBJ1-2; v_call: TRBV7-9; cdr3_aa: CASSLLQTTNYGYTF; cdr3_nt: TGTGCCAGCAGCTTGTTACAGACAACTAACTATGGCTACACCTTC
clone_size: NA; d_call: TRBD1; j_call: TRBJ1-1; v_call: TRBV10-2; cdr3_aa: CASRGTANTEAFF; cdr3_nt: TGCGCCAGCAGAGGGACAGCGAACACTGAAGCTTTCTTT
clone_size: NA; d_call: TRBD2; j_call: TRBJ2-1; v_call: TRBV4-2; cdr3_aa: CASSQRAGTMYNEQFF; cdr3_nt: TGTGCCAGCAGCCAACGCGCCGGGACTATGTACAATGAGCAGTTCTTC
clone_size: NA; d_call: NA; j_call: TRBJ2-3; v_call: TRBV11-3; cdr3_aa: CASSYGSTDTQYF; cdr3_nt: TGTGCCAGCAGCTACGGTAGCACAGATACGCAGTATTTT
clone_size: NA; d_call: NA; j_call: TRBJ2-3; v_call: TRBV28; cdr3_aa: CASSFPGGPSTDTQYF; cdr3_nt: TGTGCCAGCAGTTTCCCCGGAGGCCCTAGCACAGATACGCAGTATTTT
clone_size: NA; d_call: NA; j_call: TRBJ1-2; v_call: TRBV6-5; cdr3_aa: CASRPAGMFGYGYTF; cdr3_nt: TGTGCCAGCAGGCCCGCAGGGATGTTTGGGTATGGCTACACCTTC
clone_size: NA; d_call: TRBD1; j_call: TRBJ2-2; v_call: TRBV7-9; cdr3_aa: CSSSTRDRGRVKELFF; cdr3_nt: TGTTCCAGCAGCACACGGGACAGGGGGCGCGTAAAGGAGCTGTTTTTT
clone_size: few; d_call: NA; j_call: TRBJ2-7; v_call: TRBV18; cdr3_aa: CASSPTGAVYEQYF; cdr3_nt: TGTGCCAGCTCACCGACGGGAGCCGTCTACGAGCAGTACTTC
clone_size: NA; d_call: TRBD2; j_call: TRBJ2-1; v_call: TRBV11-2; cdr3_aa: CASSFGTRQFF; cdr3_nt: TGTGCCAGCAGCTTTGGGACTAGGCAGTTCTTC
clone_size: few; d_call: TRBD1; j_call: TRBJ2-1; v_call: TRBV5-6; cdr3_aa: CASSLVSGTGVYNEQFF; cdr3_nt: TGTGCCAGCAGCTTGGTCTCCGGGACAGGGGTTTACAATGAGCAGTTCTTC
clone_size: NA; d_call: TRBD2; j_call: TRBJ2-1; v_call: TRBV5-1; cdr3_aa: CASSLFPGLADNEQFF; cdr3_nt: TGCGCCAGCAGCCTATTTCCGGGACTAGCGGACAATGAGCAGTTCTTC